This TCR beta chain was documented in a study of cytomegalovirus exposure and HLA in healthy donors. This CDR3 has 15 amino acids. Germline lookup yields CDR1 MNHEY and CDR2 SMNVEV (reference sequence). V lost 2 bases and J 0 bases, leaving 11 bases between the germline ends. The study ran its PCR with 60 Vbeta and 13 Jbeta primers. TCRdb's table, derived via immunoSEQ multiplex PCR, lists solely in-frame clones and lacks some. Of nearly 70,000 clones listed, 74% were seen once; the top ten hold over 8.5%. The sequenced sample was PBMCs. The chain couples TRBV27 to TRBJ2-7, with D perhaps matching TRBD1 (6 bases). The receptor was isolated from a woman in her fifties or sixties in good health and CMV-seropositive. Here the CDR3 reads CASSLTGLRSYEQYF. CDR3 sequence (DNA): TGTGCCAGCAGTTTAACAGGGCTACGCTCCTACGAGCAGTACTTC.